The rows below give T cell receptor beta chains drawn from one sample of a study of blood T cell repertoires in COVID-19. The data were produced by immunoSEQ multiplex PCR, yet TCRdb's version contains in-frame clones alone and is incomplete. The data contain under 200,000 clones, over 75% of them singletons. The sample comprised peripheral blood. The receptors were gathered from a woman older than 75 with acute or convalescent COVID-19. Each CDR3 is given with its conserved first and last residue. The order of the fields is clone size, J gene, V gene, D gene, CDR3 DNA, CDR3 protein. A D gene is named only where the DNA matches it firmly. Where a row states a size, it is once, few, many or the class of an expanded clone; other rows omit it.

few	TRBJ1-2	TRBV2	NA	TGTGCCAGCAGTGCCGGTGCGGAGGGCTACACCTTC	CASSAGAEGYTF
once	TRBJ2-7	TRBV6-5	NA	TGTGCCAGCAGTTACAACAGGAGAGACGAGCAGTACTTC	CASSYNRRDEQYF
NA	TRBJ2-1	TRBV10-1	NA	TGCGCCAGCACTCCCCCCCTAGATGTCTATGAGCAGTTCTTC	CASTPPLDVYEQFF
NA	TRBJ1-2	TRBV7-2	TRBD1	TGTGCCAGCAGCCAGAGACAGGGTGGCTATGGCTACACCTTC	CASSQRQGGYGYTF
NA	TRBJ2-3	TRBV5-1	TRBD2	TGCGCCAGCAGCTTGGCAACTAGCGGGAGGGCCGGTACAGATACGCAGTATTTT	CASSLATSGRAGTDTQYF
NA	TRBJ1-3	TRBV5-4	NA	TGTGCCAGCAGGGACTGGACGGGGGGAAACACCATATATTTT	CASRDWTGGNTIYF
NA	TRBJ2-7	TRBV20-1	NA	TGCAGTGCTAGACAGGTTGGCGAGCAGTACTTC	CSARQVGEQYF
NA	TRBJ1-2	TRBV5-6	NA	TGTGCCAGCACCCAATTCCTGGCCTATGGCTACACCTTC	CASTQFLAYGYTF
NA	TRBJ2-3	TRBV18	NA	TGTGCCAGCCACGAAAGAGGGACACTTAGCACAGATACGCAGTATTTT	CASHERGTLSTDTQYF
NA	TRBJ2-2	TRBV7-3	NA	TGTGCCAGCAGCTTAGAACCGGGGAAAACCGGGGAGCTGTTTTTT	CASSLEPGKTGELFF
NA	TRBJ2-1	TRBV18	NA	TGTGCCAGCTCACCGGGGGGGGGCCACAATGAGCAGTTCTTC	CASSPGGGHNEQFF
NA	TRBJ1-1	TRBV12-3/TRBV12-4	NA	TGTGCCAGCAGTTTTGCGGTGAACACTGAAGCTTTCTTT	CASSFAVNTEAFF
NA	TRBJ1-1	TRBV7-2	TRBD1	TGTGCCAGCAGCGCGCGACAGGGGCCCACTGAAGCTTTCTTT	CASSARQGPTEAFF
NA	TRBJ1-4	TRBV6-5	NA	TGTGCCAGCAGATTCGGGAGGGGGGAAAAACTGTTTTTT	CASRFGRGEKLFF
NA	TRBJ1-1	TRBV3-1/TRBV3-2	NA	TGTGCCAGCAGCCAAGGGGCAGGGGACACTGAAGCTTTCTTT	CASSQGAGDTEAFF
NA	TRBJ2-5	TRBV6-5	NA	TGTGCCAGCACCGACGGCGGGGAGACCCAGTACTTC	CASTDGGETQYF
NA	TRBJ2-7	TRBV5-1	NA	TGCGCCAGCAGCTTGAATGGGGGCGACCCCTACGAGCAGTACTTC	CASSLNGGDPYEQYF
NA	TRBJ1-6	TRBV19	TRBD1	TGTGCCAGTAGTATTACCGGGACAGTAGAATCACCCCTCCACTTT	CASSITGTVESPLHF
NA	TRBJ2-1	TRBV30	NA	TGTGCCTGGAGTGCGTCGTCCTACAATGAGCAGTTCTTC	CAWSASSYNEQFF
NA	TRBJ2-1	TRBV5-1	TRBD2	TGCGCCAGCAGCTTGATACTAGCGGGAGGGTGGAGCCGGGAGCAGTTCTTC	CASSLILAGGWSREQFF
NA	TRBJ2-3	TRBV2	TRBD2	TGTGCCAGCACACGACTAGCGGGGACCACAGATACGCAGTATTTT	CASTRLAGTTDTQYF
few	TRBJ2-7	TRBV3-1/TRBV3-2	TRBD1	TGTGCCAGCAAGCCGGGGACAGGGACCGTACGAGCTTACTTC	CASKPGTGTVRAYF
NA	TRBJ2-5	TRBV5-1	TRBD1	TGCGCCAGCAGTTTTCGGACAGGGGGCAACCAAGAGACCCAGTACTTC	CASSFRTGGNQETQYF
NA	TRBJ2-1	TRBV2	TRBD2	TGTGCCAGCAGTAAAGCGAGCGGGGGGGCGAACAATGAGCAGTTCTTC	CASSKASGGANNEQFF